The 19 T cell receptor beta chains below were found in one sample sequenced in a study of control samples from healthy donors and cancer patients. TCRdb keeps only in-frame clones here, not all; method: immunoSEQ multiplex PCR. This table holds under 150,000 clones, 93% found once. Input material: blood. These receptors came from a man aged 25-40 years in good health.

The chain combines TRBV7-9 with TRBJ1-5, with D unclear. Trimming stripped 1 base from V and 7 bases from J, with 8 bases between. The CDR3 runs to 13 residues. Germline V gene sequence: CDR1 SEHNR, CDR2 FQNEAQ (reference sequence). The CDR3: CASSLGLGQPQHF. The CDR3 DNA is TGTGCCAGCAGCTTAGGTTTGGGACAGCCCCAGCATTTT.

The gene calls are TRBV4-1 and TRBJ2-3; 7 nucleotides match TRBD2. Germline lookup yields CDR1 MGHRA and CDR2 YSYEKL. The CDR3 runs 17 residues. V shed 0 bases, J shed 2 bases, and the junction held 8 bases outside the gene matches. The CDR3 coding sequence is TGCGCCAGCAGCCAAGATAGGTCTAGCGGTTACACAGATACGCAGTATTTT. Translation: CASSQDRSSGYTDTQYF.

This rearrangement joins TRBV2 to TRBJ1-2; a weak D match, TRBD1 (5 bases). The CDR3 totals 14 residues. V was pared by 3 bases and J by 3 bases, with 11 bases between. Germline CDR1 and CDR2: SNHLY and FYNNEI. The CDR3 DNA reads as TGTGCCAGCAGTGAGGGACGGTTAGACTATGGCTACACCTTC. This codes for CASSEGRLDYGYTF.

This rearrangement joins TRBV28 to TRBJ2-7; 9 bases line up with TRBD1. Germline lookup yields CDR1 MDHEN and CDR2 SYDVKM. This CDR3 contains 13 residues. Losses at the gene ends were 8 bases for V and 4 bases for J; bases not matched to a gene: 6. In nucleotides, the CDR3 is TGTGCCAGCCTCGGACAGGGGACGTACGAGCAGTACTTC. Residues: CASLGQGTYEQYF.

CDR3 bases: TGTGCCAGCCTGATGGACAGGGCAAATGAAAAACTGTTTTTT. Translated: CASLMDRANEKLFF. The V call is TRBV2, the J call TRBJ1-4; 8 positions agree with TRBD1. The CDR3 has 14 residues. After removal of 8 bases from V and 5 bases from J, the junction contained 7 bases not matched to a gene. CDR1 is SNHLY and CDR2 is FYNNEI in the germline V gene.

The CDR3 is CASSQRVHEQFF. CDR3 sequence (DNA): TGCGCCAGCAGTCAACGGGTTCATGAGCAGTTCTTC. The chain employs TRBV23-1 and TRBJ2-1; no firm D call. TRBV23-1 falls under the ORF class, with uncertain function. This CDR3 contains 12 residues. Trimming took off 2 bases at V and 8 bases at J, with 7 bases between the two ends.

As DNA, the CDR3 is TGTGCCAGCAGCTTGAGGTCAGCATCCTACGAGCAGTACGTC. This gives the protein CASSLRSASYEQYV. The chain is built from TRBV5-6 and TRBJ2-7; D unresolved. The CDR3 sequence is 14 residues long. V was trimmed by 1 base and J by 1 base, leaving 9 bases between them. Germline CDR1 reads SGHDT; CDR2 reads YYEEEE.

CDR3 protein: CASGLVGFGVLVTGELFF. CDR3 nucleotides: TGTGCTAGTGGTTTGGTGGGGTTCGGGGTTCTCGTCACCGGGGAGCTGTTTTTT. The chain carries TRBV12-5 and TRBJ2-2, with D perhaps matching TRBD2 (5 bases). CDR1 LGHNT and CDR2 FRNRAP come from the germline V gene. This CDR3 is 18 amino acids long. Trimming left V 0 bases short and J 4 bases short, with 18 bases between.

The chain is built from TRBV6-5 and TRBJ1-4; a possible D gene is TRBD1 (6 bases). Trimming left V 3 bases short and J 7 bases short, with 12 bases between. Germline CDR1 is MNHEY and CDR2 is SVGAGI. The CDR3 has 14 amino acids. The CDR3, as DNA: TGTGCCAGCAGTTATGCCGAGGGGGGTGAAAAACTGTTTTTT. Translating it yields CASSYAEGGEKLFF.

This chain uses TRBV7-2 with TRBJ1-1; D not certain. Trimming cost V 4 bases and J 1 base, with 4 bases left between them. This CDR3 contains 12 residues. CDR1 and CDR2 (germline): SGHTA, FQGNSA. The CDR3 region has the DNA TGTGCCAGCAGCTCCAAGAACACTGAAGCTTTCTTT. The encoded protein is CASSSKNTEAFF.

The V call is TRBV7-9, the J call TRBJ2-1, with 9 bases that match TRBD2. Trimming took 2 bases from V and 0 from J; bases not matched to a gene: 5. From germline, CDR1 is SEHNR and CDR2 FQNEAQ (reference sequence). CDR3 length: 17 residues. The CDR3 here is CASSLSAGGHSYNEQFF. In DNA form, the CDR3 reads TGTGCCAGCAGCTTATCAGCGGGGGGCCACTCCTACAATGAGCAGTTCTTC.

V gene TRBV24-1 combines with J gene TRBJ2-3; D unresolved. V lost 4 bases, J lost 2 bases, and 21 bases lay in between. The CDR3 contains 18 residues. The germline gives CDR1 KGHDR, CDR2 SFDVKD. In DNA form, the CDR3 reads TGTGCCACCAGTGACGTGGACCCACGGTCAGGAAACACAGATACGCAGTATTTT. Amino acid sequence: CATSDVDPRSGNTDTQYF.

This clone was detected once. This chain connects TRBV3-1 (or the pseudogene TRBV3-2) to TRBJ2-6; tentatively, D is TRBD1 (6 bases). Trimming pared 1 base from V and 12 bases from J, leaving 13 bases between. The CDR3 has 14 residues. The germline V gene encodes CDR1 LGHDT and CDR2 YNNKEL (reference sequence). CDR3: CASSQVGTLAVLTF. The DNA for the CDR3 is TGTGCCAGCAGCCAAGTCGGGACATTAGCCGTCCTGACTTTC.

This clone was seen only once. V usage is TRBV6-5 and J usage is TRBJ2-5; D gene unclear. There are 13 residues in the CDR3. The V end was cut by 2 bases, the J end by 1 base, with 5 bases between. Germline CDR1 reads MNHEY; CDR2 reads SVGAGI. This CDR3 is CASSYTAQETQYF. The CDR3 bases are TGTGCCAGCAGTTACACCGCCCAAGAGACCCAGTACTTC.

The V and J genes are TRBV6-5 and TRBJ2-1, with no clear D. CDR3 length equals 12 residues. Germline assignment: CDR1 MNHEY and CDR2 SVGAGI. V gave up 0 bases and J gave up 9 bases, with 6 bases separating them. The CDR3 DNA reads TGTGCCAGCAGTTACTCGTCACGTGAGCAGTTCTTC. Its protein product is CASSYSSREQFF.

With respect to this clone: Other DNA sequences from this sample encode an identical CDR3 as well. The chain joins TRBV5-1 to TRBJ1-1, with D unresolved. V shed 0 bases and J shed 5 bases, with 8 bases lying between them. From germline, CDR1 is SGHRS and CDR2 YFSETQ. This CDR3 contains 13 residues. The CDR3 spells CASSLDGGTEAFF. CDR3 in DNA: TGCGCCAGCAGCTTGGACGGTGGGACTGAAGCTTTCTTT.

This rearrangement joins TRBV5-4 to TRBJ1-6; 7 bases map to TRBD1. V shed 4 bases and J 7 bases; nucleotides not matched to a gene: 14. This CDR3 has 17 residues. The germline V gene has CDR1 SGHNT and CDR2 YYREEE (reference sequence). The CDR3 DNA sequence: TGTGCCAGCAGCCGCGGACAGGCCAACCCCGGGAATTCACCCCTCCACTTT. This codes for CASSRGQANPGNSPLHF.

V usage is TRBV25-1 and J usage is TRBJ1-4, with 8 bases that match TRBD1. The CDR3 sequence is 14 residues long. CDR1 is MGHDK, CDR2 SYGVNS, per germline. V shed 4 bases, J shed 4 bases, and the junction held 2 bases outside the gene matches. CDR3: CASSGTGINEKLFF. DNA of the CDR3: TGTGCCAGCAGTGGGACAGGGATTAATGAAAAACTGTTTTTT.

The rearrangement links TRBV6-1 to TRBJ1-1; no definite D call. From germline, CDR1 is MNHNS and CDR2 SASEGT. Between the trimmed V and J ends, which lost 1 base and 1 base, there was a span of 7 bases. This CDR3 is 14 amino acids long. The CDR3 DNA follows: TGTGCCAGCAGTGAAGGGGTCGAGAACACTGAAGCTTTCTTT. It yields the protein CASSEGVENTEAFF.